Below, 9 T cell receptor beta chains from the same sample are listed, as sequenced in a study of CD4 T cells in relation to SARS-CoV-2 and coronaviruses. The method was immunoSEQ multiplex PCR; TCRdb's version includes in-frame clones alone and lacks a portion of them. The data show about 36,000 clones, about 80% seen once. The antigens of these receptors remain unknown. The specimen sequenced was naive CD4+ T cells from PBMCs, cultured in vitro. The subset is: naive CD4+ T cells isolated by negative enrichment. Source of these receptors: an adult with COVID-19.

This chain joins TRBV6-5 and TRBJ2-1, with TRBD1 as a possible D gene (5 bases). The CDR3 runs 12 residues. Germline CDR1 reads MNHEY; CDR2 reads SVGAGI. V lost 4 bases and J 9 bases, leaving 10 bases between the germline ends. The CDR3 DNA follows: TGTGCCAGCAGTTCCCAGGGTGGTGAGCAGTTCTTC. This gives the protein CASSSQGGEQFF.

The gene calls are TRBV30 and TRBJ2-3, with TRBD1 matching over 9 bases. The germline V gene has CDR1 GTSNPN and CDR2 SVGIG (reference sequence). V lost 3 bases, J lost 8 bases, and 9 bases stayed unmatched. The CDR3 loop spans 14 amino acids. The DNA of the CDR3 is TGTGCCTGGAGGCAAGGGACAGGGTTGGGTACGCAGTATTTT. It encodes CAWRQGTGLGTQYF.

The V call is TRBV18, the J call TRBJ2-7; tentatively, D is TRBD1 (5 bases). The CDR3 runs 14 residues. In germline, CDR1 is KGHSH, CDR2 LQKENI. The ends were cut back, 2 bases at V and 1 base at J, with 9 bases in the middle. The CDR3 nucleotides are TGTGCCAGCTCACCATCGCGACAGTCCTACGAGCAGTACTTC. This sequence encodes CASSPSRQSYEQYF.

The rearrangement joins TRBV6-6 to TRBJ2-3; the D gene is possibly TRBD2 (5 bases). Germline V gene data show CDR1 as MNHNY and CDR2 as SVGAGI (reference sequence). The CDR3 is made up of 15 amino acids. The V and J ends lost 0 bases and 2 bases respectively, with 9 bases between them. DNA for the CDR3: TGTGCCAGCAGTTACTCGATCGGACTCACAGATACGCAGTATTTT. This encodes CASSYSIGLTDTQYF.

The chain is built from TRBV27 and TRBJ2-3; D uncertain. Per germline, CDR1 MNHEY and CDR2 SMNVEV (reference sequence). This CDR3 has 13 amino acids. V lost 7 bases, J lost 0 bases, and 8 bases lay in between. CDR3 bases: TGTGCCAGCAAATTCGGTAGCACAGATACGCAGTATTTT. Protein sequence: CASKFGSTDTQYF.

The chain is built from TRBV5-6 and TRBJ2-3; D not certain. This CDR3 has 13 residues. Germline-derived CDR1 and CDR2 are SGHDT and YYEEEE. With 4 bases removed from V and 0 bases from J, the gap between germline ends came to 6 bases. CDR3 nucleotides: TGTGCCAGCAGCCTGCAAAGCACAGATACGCAGTATTTT. Its translation is CASSLQSTDTQYF.

This clone showed up just a few times. This chain uses TRBV2 with TRBJ2-3; perhaps TRBD2 as D (7 bases). The CDR3 contains 17 residues. Germline CDR1 is SNHLY and CDR2 is FYNNEI. The germline V and J ends were trimmed by 6 bases and 2 bases, with 21 bases remaining between them. CDR3 residues: CASSQRGGGPITDTQYF. DNA for the CDR3: TGTGCCAGCAGCCAACGAGGGGGAGGGCCGATCACAGATACGCAGTATTTT.

The chain employs TRBV7-3 and TRBJ2-1; 9 bases are a match to TRBD2. There are 16 residues in the CDR3. V shed 5 bases and J 9 bases; nucleotides not matched to a gene: 14. Looked up from germline, CDR1 is SGHTA and CDR2 is FQGTGA. The CDR3 protein is CASSTRESSGNIEQFF. In DNA, the CDR3 is TGTGCCAGCAGCACCCGTGAGTCTAGCGGGAACATTGAGCAGTTCTTC.

The genes are TRBV9 and TRBJ2-1; D perhaps matches TRBD2 (6 bases). V shed 4 bases and J shed 7 bases, with 15 bases lying between them. The CDR3 runs to 14 residues. CDR1 and CDR2 from the germline V gene are SGDLS and YYNGEE. CDR3 sequence (DNA): TGTGCCAGCAGCACGACCGGGACTCAAAATGAGCAGTTCTTC. This sequence encodes CASSTTGTQNEQFF.